This T cell receptor (beta chain) emerged from a study of T cell repertoires in cytomegalovirus infection. Study background: Matching HLA type and CMV infection were both indicated by public TCR beta signatures.

This CDR3 contains 15 residues. Per germline, CDR1 SGHTA and CDR2 FQGNSA. Trimming removed 1 base at V and 1 base at J, with 7 bases between. One entry per CDR3 protein results from TCRdb running MiXCR on the reads. The profile shows under 300,000 distinct CDR3 sequences, roughly 21% of them singletons. There are many counts of this clonotype. Its antigen is still unknown. The starting material was cultured PBMCs, obtained from culture after CMV antigen stimulation. The J gene is TRBJ2-2, the V gene TRBV7-2; no reliable D call. This sequence was found in a human donor in good health (CMV status not recorded). Some clones in this sample may be carry-over from other donors' samples. The CDR3: CASSLGSMNTGELFF. The CDR3 nucleotides read TGTGCCAGCAGCTTAGGGTCAATGAACACCGGGGAGCTGTTTTTT.